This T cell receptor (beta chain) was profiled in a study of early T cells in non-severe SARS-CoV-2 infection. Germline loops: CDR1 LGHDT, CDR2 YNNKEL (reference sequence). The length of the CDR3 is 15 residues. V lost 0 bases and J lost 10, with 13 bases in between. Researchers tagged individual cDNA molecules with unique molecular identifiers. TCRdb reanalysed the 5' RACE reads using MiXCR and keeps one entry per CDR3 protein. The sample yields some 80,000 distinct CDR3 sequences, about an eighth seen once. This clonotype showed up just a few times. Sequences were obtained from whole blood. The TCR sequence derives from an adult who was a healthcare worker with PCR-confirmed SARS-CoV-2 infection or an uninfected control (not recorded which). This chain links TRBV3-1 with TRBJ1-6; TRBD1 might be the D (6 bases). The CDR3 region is CASSQEGQGRSPLHF. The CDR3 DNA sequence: TGTGCCAGCAGCCAAGAGGGGCAGGGGAGGTCACCCCTCCACTTT.